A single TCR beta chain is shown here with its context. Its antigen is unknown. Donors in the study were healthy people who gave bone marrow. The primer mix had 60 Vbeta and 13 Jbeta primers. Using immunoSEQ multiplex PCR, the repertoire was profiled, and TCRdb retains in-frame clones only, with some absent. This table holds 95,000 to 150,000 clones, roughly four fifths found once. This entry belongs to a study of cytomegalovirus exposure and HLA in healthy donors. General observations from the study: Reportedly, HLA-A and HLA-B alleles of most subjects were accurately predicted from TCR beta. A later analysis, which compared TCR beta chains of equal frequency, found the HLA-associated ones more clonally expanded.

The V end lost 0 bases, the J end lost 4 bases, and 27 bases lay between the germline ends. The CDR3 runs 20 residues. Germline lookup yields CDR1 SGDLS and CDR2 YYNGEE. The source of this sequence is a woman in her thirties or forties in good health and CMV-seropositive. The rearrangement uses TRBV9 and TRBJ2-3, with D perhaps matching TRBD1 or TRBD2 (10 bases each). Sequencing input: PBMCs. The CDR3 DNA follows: TGTGCCAGCAGCGTAGCAGGACAGGGGGTCAGCGGGAGGGCCGCAGATACGCAGTATTTT. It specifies CASSVAGQGVSGRAADTQYF.